These 26 T cell receptor beta chains originate from one sample sequenced in a study of human T cells and chemical hapten exposure. Total RNA was isolated from unfractionated whole blood. TCRdb independently ran MiXCR on the 5' RACE reads; one entry per CDR3 protein. In the table there are around 140,000 distinct CDR3 sequences, around 4% of which are singletons. The receptors were sampled from a female donor in good health.

The V and J genes are TRBV28 and TRBJ1-3, with D possibly matching TRBD1 (5 bases). The ends were cut back, 10 bases at V and 2 bases at J, with 12 bases in the middle. Germline CDR1 is MDHEN and CDR2 is SYDVKM. This CDR3 region has 13 residues. DNA of the CDR3: TGTGCCACCTCGGGGGGTGCTGGAAACACCATATATTTT. Translating it yields CATSGGAGNTIYF.

This clonotype showed up many times. This sequence joins TRBV19 and TRBJ1-2; tentative D call: TRBD1 (6 bases). The length of the CDR3 is 13 residues. Germline CDR1 is LNHDA and CDR2 is SQIVND (reference sequence). The ends were cut back, 7 bases at V and 7 bases at J, with 16 bases in the middle. The CDR3 nucleotides read TGTGCCAGTACCGACAGGCGGGTTGTTGGCTACACCTTC. Its translation is CASTDRRVVGYTF.

This clonotype was recorded at least ten times. V and J are TRBV5-1 and TRBJ2-5; 11 bases align to TRBD2. Unmatched junction bases numbered 5, after V lost 3 bases and J lost 4 bases. Germline assignment: CDR1 SGHRS and CDR2 YFSETQ. The CDR3 is 15 amino acids. CDR3 residues: CASSSGTSGTETQYF. In DNA form, the CDR3 reads TGCGCCAGCAGCTCCGGGACTAGCGGCACAGAGACCCAGTACTTC.

This clonotype is labeled as medium-sized. This chain uses TRBV6-4 with TRBJ2-1; unclear D gene. The germline V gene encodes CDR1 MRHNA and CDR2 SNTAGT. V gave up 2 bases and J gave up 5 bases, with 13 bases separating them. The CDR3 loop spans 15 amino acids. The CDR3 sequence: CASSDRNDGHNEQFF. The CDR3 nucleotides are TGTGCCAGCAGTGACCGCAATGACGGACACAATGAGCAGTTCTTC.

A few counts support this clonotype. The chain uses TRBV5-6 and TRBJ2-5; D is uncertain. Deletions cut 6 bases from V and 0 bases from J, with 12 bases between. The length of the CDR3 is 14 residues. CDR1 is SGHDT, CDR2 YYEEEE, per germline. The CDR3 DNA follows: TGTGCCAGCACCGCAGACGACGACCAAGAGACCCAGTACTTC. Translating it yields CASTADDDQETQYF.

This clonotype has a count of ten or more. The CDR3 spells CSARDETGGDLNTEAFF. The CDR3 DNA reads TGCAGTGCTAGAGATGAGACAGGGGGCGACCTGAACACTGAAGCTTTCTTT. The rearrangement joins TRBV20-1 to TRBJ1-1; TRBD1 matches at 10 bases. Germline lookup yields CDR1 DFQATT and CDR2 SNEGSKA (reference sequence). The ends lost 0 bases at V and 0 bases at J; junction bases unmatched: 7. CDR3 size: 17 residues.

This clonotype has ten or more counts. The chain is built from TRBV5-4 and TRBJ2-7; D is unclear. Trimming left V 4 bases short and J 0 bases short, with 14 bases between. Germline CDR1 SGHNT, CDR2 YYREEE (reference sequence). The CDR3 sequence is 15 residues long. CDR3 DNA sequence: TGTGCCAGCAGCACCTGGACGGCAAACTCCTACGAGCAGTACTTC. Translated: CASSTWTANSYEQYF.

This clonotype came up many times. This chain uses TRBV2 with TRBJ1-5; 9 bases align to TRBD1. CDR1 and CDR2 (germline): SNHLY, FYNNEI. This CDR3 has 15 amino acids. Trimming removed 6 bases from V and 1 base from J; junction bases left unmatched: 4. The CDR3 bases are TGTGCCAGCAGCATTGGACAGGGGAGCAATCAGCCCCAGCATTTT. This sequence encodes CASSIGQGSNQPQHF. The full variable domain, its missing parts supplied by reference TRBV2 and TRBJ1-5, is EPEVTQTPSHQVTQMGQEVILRCVPISNHLYFYWYRQILGQKVEFLVSFYNNEISEKSEIFDDQFSVERPDGSNFTLKIRSTKLEDSAMYFCASSIGQGSNQPQHFGDGTRLSIL.

The chain has TRBV10-3 and TRBJ2-7; D is ambiguous. The CDR3 covers 16 residues. The V end lost 3 bases, the J end lost 2 bases, and 17 bases lay between the germline ends. In germline, CDR1 is ENHRY, CDR2 SYGVKD. The CDR3 is CAISDSVPSSPYEQYF. DNA of the CDR3: TGTGCCATCAGTGATTCTGTCCCAAGTAGTCCCTACGAGCAGTACTTC.

This clonotype was detected ten times or more. The V gene is TRBV4-2, the J gene TRBJ1-1; the D is unclear. V dropped 2 bases and J dropped 5 bases, with 15 bases sitting between them. CDR1 and CDR2 from the germline V gene are LGHNA and YNFKEQ. The CDR3 sequence is 15 residues long. The CDR3 sequence: CASSQRIGRRTEAFF. CDR3 bases: TGTGCCAGCAGCCAACGGATAGGGAGGAGGACTGAAGCTTTCTTT.

The table lists this clonotype with many counts. V usage is TRBV7-6 and J usage is TRBJ1-1; tentatively, D is TRBD1 (6 bases). Trimming left V 9 bases short and J 7 bases short, with 27 bases between. The germline V gene has CDR1 SGHVS and CDR2 FNYEAQ. CDR3 size: 16 residues. CDR3: CASIGVSGATRNEAFF. DNA for the CDR3: TGTGCCAGTATTGGGGTGTCGGGGGCGACGAGAAATGAAGCTTTCTTT.

This clonotype was observed many times. The chain carries TRBV10-2 and TRBJ2-1; 9 bases line up with TRBD2. The germline gives CDR1 WSHSY, CDR2 SAAADI. J was trimmed by 8 bases and V by 6 bases; bases with no gene match: 14. The CDR3 length is 16 residues. The CDR3 coding sequence is TGCGCCAGCAGCCTCCGGAGAGGCGGGGGGGCGGATGAGCAGTTCTTC. It yields the protein CASSLRRGGGADEQFF.

This clonotype has at least ten counts. The CDR3 sequence: CASSQEGRTEAFF. The CDR3 nucleotides read TGCGCCAGCAGCCAAGAGGGTCGGACTGAAGCTTTCTTT. J is TRBJ1-1 and V is TRBV4-3; D is unclear. This CDR3 has 13 residues. Between the trimmed V and J ends, which lost 0 bases and 5 bases, there was a span of 7 bases. Looked up from germline, CDR1 is LGHNA and CDR2 is YSLEER.

The J gene is TRBJ2-7, the V gene TRBV5-1, with 9 bases lining up with TRBD1. The V gene end was trimmed by 4 bases and the J gene end by 2 bases; junction bases not matched to a gene: 4. The CDR3 is 14 amino acids. Germline V CDR1 and CDR2: SGHRS, YFSETQ. The CDR3 bases are TGCGCCAGCAGCCGGGACAGGGCTACCTACGAGCAGTACTTC. Encoded protein: CASSRDRATYEQYF.

This clonotype came up many times. The chain has TRBV25-1 and TRBJ2-2; perhaps TRBD2 as D (6 bases). From germline, CDR1 is MGHDK and CDR2 SYGVNS. V gave up 0 bases and J gave up 1 base, with 9 bases separating them. The CDR3 loop spans 16 amino acids. The CDR3, as DNA: TGTGCCAGCAGTGAATACGCCGGGGGGAACACCGGGGAGCTGTTTTTT. Translated, it gives CASSEYAGGNTGELFF.

This clonotype showed up many times. The chain couples TRBV7-2 to TRBJ2-1; 14 bases map to TRBD2. The V gene's germline CDR1 is SGHTA and CDR2 FQGNSA. The CDR3 extends over 18 amino acids. With V trimmed by 5 bases and J by 7 bases, 13 bases remained unmatched. CDR3 sequence (DNA): TGTGCCAGCAGCGGGACGAGACTAGCGGGGGGGCCGGGGAATGAGCAGTTCTTC. Protein product: CASSGTRLAGGPGNEQFF.

The table lists this clonotype with many counts. CDR3 protein: CASSSLPGGDTIYF. The CDR3 nucleotides are TGTGCCAGCAGTTCCCTGCCAGGCGGGGACACCATATATTTT. V gene TRBV12-3 or TRBV12-4 combines with J gene TRBJ1-3; D not certain. This CDR3 spans 14 amino acids. The V end lost 4 bases, the J end lost 8 bases, and 15 bases lay between the germline ends.

This clonotype was counted ten times or more. The rearrangement links TRBV29-1 to TRBJ2-7; D is possibly TRBD1 (6 bases). Trimming pared 4 bases from V and 3 bases from J, leaving 13 bases between. CDR1 and CDR2 (germline): SQVTM, ANQGSEA. This CDR3 region has 13 residues. CDR3: CSVGPRDIYEQYF. The CDR3 region has the DNA TGCAGCGTTGGCCCCCGGGACATCTACGAGCAGTACTTC.

This clonotype was found many times. The rearrangement uses TRBV29-1 and TRBJ1-1; a weak D match, TRBD1 (6 bases). Germline V gives CDR1 SQVTM, CDR2 ANQGSEA. The CDR3 extends over 16 amino acids. The V end was cut by 1 base, the J end by 4 bases, with 19 bases between. CDR3 DNA: TGCAGCGTTGAAGCGGGATCCTTTAGGGGGTCCACTGAAGCTTTCTTT. Encoded protein: CSVEAGSFRGSTEAFF.

This clonotype was counted many times. This chain uses TRBV27 with TRBJ2-3, with TRBD2 matching over 8 bases. V was pared by 3 bases and J by 2 bases, with 4 bases of the junction left unmatched. The CDR3 runs 15 residues. Germline V gene sequence: CDR1 MNHEY, CDR2 SMNVEV (reference sequence). Here the CDR3 DNA reads TGTGCCAGCAGTTTCGGGAGGGCCACCACAGATACGCAGTATTTT. It translates to CASSFGRATTDTQYF.

This clonotype has a count of ten or more. V usage is TRBV6-5 and J usage is TRBJ2-3, with D perhaps matching TRBD1 or TRBD2 (5 bases each). V dropped 6 bases and J dropped 2 bases, with 15 bases sitting between them. CDR1 is MNHEY, CDR2 SVGAGI, per germline. This CDR3 contains 15 residues. CDR3 DNA: TGTGCCAGCAGACGGCTGGTGGGGGTCACAGATACGCAGTATTTT. Translated: CASRRLVGVTDTQYF.

The table lists this clonotype with many counts. The rearrangement uses TRBV11-1 and TRBJ2-3, with no clear D. This CDR3 spans 12 amino acids. Trimming pared 5 bases from V and 3 bases from J, leaving 6 bases between. Germline V CDR1 and CDR2: SGHAT, FQDESV (reference sequence). The CDR3 region has the DNA TGTGCCAGCAGCCGCATTACAGATACGCAGTATTTT. Protein: CASSRITDTQYF.

The genes are TRBV6-5 and TRBJ2-3; weak D call: TRBD2 (7 bases). The CDR3 contains 12 residues. V was trimmed by 0 bases and J by 11 bases, leaving 9 bases between them. CDR1 and CDR2 (germline): MNHEY, SVGAGI. In DNA, the CDR3 is TGTGCCAGCAGTTACTCCGGGGGGCGGCAGTATTTT. This codes for CASSYSGGRQYF.

This clonotype was counted a few times. The rearrangement uses TRBV7-2 and TRBJ2-1; 14 bases are a match to TRBD2. The CDR3 spans 17 residues. Germline trimming cut 4 bases from V and 9 bases from J; bases unmatched to any gene: 11. Germline V gives CDR1 SGHTA, CDR2 FQGNSA. CDR3 nucleotide sequence: TGTGCCAGCAGCTCCGATAAGACTAGCGGGGGGGCCTGTGAGCAGTTCTTC. Protein product: CASSSDKTSGGACEQFF.

The table lists this clonotype with a few counts. CDR3 DNA sequence: TGTGCCAGCAGCCCGCACGCTGCTCTAGCGGATACGCAGTATTTT. Translated: CASSPHAALADTQYF. The chain couples TRBV7-2 to TRBJ2-3, with a tentative D call TRBD2 (6 bases). This CDR3 has 15 amino acids. Germline V gene sequence: CDR1 SGHTA, CDR2 FQGNSA. V was clipped by 5 bases and J by 6 bases, with 18 bases between them.

This clonotype was found a few times. The gene calls are TRBV7-2 and TRBJ2-1; 10 bases map to TRBD1. Germline CDR1 reads SGHTA; CDR2 reads FQGNSA. The V and J ends lost 5 bases and 4 bases, in that order; junction bases with no gene match: 14. This CDR3 spans 18 amino acids. Here the CDR3 DNA reads TGTGCCAGCAGCCCTCCGGGGACAGGGGTCGTGAGGTACAATGAGCAGTTCTTC. Translated: CASSPPGTGVVRYNEQFF.